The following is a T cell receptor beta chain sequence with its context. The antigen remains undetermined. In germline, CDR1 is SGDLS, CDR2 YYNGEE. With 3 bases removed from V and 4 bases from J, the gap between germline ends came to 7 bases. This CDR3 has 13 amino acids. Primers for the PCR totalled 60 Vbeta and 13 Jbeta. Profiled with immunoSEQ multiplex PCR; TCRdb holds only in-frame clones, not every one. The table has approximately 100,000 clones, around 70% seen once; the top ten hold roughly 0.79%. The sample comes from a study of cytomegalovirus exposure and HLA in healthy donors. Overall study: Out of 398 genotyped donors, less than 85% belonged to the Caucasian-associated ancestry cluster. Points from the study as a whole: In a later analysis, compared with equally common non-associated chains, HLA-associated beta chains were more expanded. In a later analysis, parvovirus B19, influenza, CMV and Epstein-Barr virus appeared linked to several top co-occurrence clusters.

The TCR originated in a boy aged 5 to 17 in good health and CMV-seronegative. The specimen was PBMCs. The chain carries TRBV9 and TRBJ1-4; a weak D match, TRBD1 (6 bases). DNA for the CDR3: TGTGCCAGCAGCGCACAGGGTAATGAAAAACTGTTTTTT. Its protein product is CASSAQGNEKLFF.